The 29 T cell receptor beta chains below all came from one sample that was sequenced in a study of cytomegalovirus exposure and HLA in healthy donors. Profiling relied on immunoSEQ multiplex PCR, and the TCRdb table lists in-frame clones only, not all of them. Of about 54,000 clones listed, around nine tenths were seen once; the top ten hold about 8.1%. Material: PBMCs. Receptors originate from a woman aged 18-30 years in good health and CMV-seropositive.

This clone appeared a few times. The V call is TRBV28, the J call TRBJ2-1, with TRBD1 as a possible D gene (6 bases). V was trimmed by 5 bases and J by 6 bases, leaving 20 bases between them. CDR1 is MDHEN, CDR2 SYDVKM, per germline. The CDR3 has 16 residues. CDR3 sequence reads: CASSRNTGKGGNEQFF. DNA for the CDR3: TGTGCCAGCAGTCGAAATACAGGGAAAGGGGGCAATGAGCAGTTCTTC.

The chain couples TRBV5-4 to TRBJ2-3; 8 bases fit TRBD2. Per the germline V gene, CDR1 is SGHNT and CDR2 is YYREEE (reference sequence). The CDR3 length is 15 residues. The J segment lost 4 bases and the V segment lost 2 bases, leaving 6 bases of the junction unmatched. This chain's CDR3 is CASSFTSGGSDTQYF. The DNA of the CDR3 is TGTGCCAGCAGCTTCACAAGCGGGGGCTCAGATACGCAGTATTTT.

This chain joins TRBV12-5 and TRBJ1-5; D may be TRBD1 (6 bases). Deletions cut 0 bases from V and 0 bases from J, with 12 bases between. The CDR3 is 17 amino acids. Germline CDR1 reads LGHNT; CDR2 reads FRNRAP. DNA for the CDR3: TGTGCTAGTGGTTTGGTCCAGGGACAAAATAGCAATCAGCCCCAGCATTTT. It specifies CASGLVQGQNSNQPQHF.

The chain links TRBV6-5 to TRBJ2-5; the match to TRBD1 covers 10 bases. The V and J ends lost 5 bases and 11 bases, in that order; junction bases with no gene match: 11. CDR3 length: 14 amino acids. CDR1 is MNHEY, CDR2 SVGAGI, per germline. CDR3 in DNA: TGTGCCAGCAGTCTTCAGACAGGGGGCGACACTCAGTACTTC. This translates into CASSLQTGGDTQYF.

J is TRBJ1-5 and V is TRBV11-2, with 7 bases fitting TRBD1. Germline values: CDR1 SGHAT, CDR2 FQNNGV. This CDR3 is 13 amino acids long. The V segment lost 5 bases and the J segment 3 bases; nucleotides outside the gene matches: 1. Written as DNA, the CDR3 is TGTGCCAGCAGCCAGGGGGTCAATCAGCCCCAGCATTTT. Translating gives CASSQGVNQPQHF.

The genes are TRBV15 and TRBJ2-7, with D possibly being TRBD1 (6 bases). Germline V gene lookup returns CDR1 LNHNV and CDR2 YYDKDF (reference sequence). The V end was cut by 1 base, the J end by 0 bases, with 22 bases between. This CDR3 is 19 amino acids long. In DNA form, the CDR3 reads TGTGCCACCAGCAGAGGGAGAGTTTCAGGACAGAGGAGCTCCTACGAGCAGTACTTC. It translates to CATSRGRVSGQRSSYEQYF.

The CDR3 loop reads CASSPGTVGQETQYF. Written as DNA, the CDR3 is TGTGCCAGCAGCCCAGGGACAGTGGGGCAAGAGACCCAGTACTTC. V is TRBV4-2 and J is TRBJ2-5; 7 bases fit TRBD1. This CDR3 contains 15 residues. Germline V CDR1 and CDR2: LGHNA, YNFKEQ. Germline trimming cut 4 bases from V and 2 bases from J; bases unmatched to any gene: 7.

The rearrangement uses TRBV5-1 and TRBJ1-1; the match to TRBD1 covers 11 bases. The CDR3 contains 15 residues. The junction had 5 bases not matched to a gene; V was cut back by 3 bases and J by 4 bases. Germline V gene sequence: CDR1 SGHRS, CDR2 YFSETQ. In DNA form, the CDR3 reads TGCGCCAGCAGCTGGACCGGGACAGGGGGCACTGAAGCTTTCTTT. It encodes CASSWTGTGGTEAFF.

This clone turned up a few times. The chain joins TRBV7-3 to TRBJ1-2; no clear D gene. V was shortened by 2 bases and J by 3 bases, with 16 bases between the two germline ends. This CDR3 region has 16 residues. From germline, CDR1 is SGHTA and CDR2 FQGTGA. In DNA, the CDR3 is TGTGCCAGCAGCTTATCGGCCCCAGGAAGAGACTATGGCTACACCTTC. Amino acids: CASSLSAPGRDYGYTF.

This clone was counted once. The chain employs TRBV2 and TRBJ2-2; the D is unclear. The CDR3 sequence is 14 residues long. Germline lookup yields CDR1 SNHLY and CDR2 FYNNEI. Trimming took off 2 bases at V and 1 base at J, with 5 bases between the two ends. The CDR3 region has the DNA TGTGCCAGCAGTGAACCCAGGAACACCGGGGAGCTGTTTTTT. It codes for CASSEPRNTGELFF.

The CDR3 bases are TGTGCCAGCAGCCTCAAGGGGGACACTGAAGCTTTCTTT. Translating it yields CASSLKGDTEAFF. The chain employs TRBV7-8 and TRBJ1-1; tentatively, D is TRBD1 (6 bases). CDR1 is SGHVS, CDR2 FQNEAQ, per germline. V was shortened by 5 bases and J by 3 bases, with 10 bases between the two germline ends. There are 13 residues in the CDR3.

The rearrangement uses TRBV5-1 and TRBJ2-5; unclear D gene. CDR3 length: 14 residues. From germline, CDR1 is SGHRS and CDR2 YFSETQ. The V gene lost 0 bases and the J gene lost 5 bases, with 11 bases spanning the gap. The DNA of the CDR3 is TGCGCCAGCAGCTTGGGGGCGCTTGATGAGACCCAGTACTTC. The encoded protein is CASSLGALDETQYF.

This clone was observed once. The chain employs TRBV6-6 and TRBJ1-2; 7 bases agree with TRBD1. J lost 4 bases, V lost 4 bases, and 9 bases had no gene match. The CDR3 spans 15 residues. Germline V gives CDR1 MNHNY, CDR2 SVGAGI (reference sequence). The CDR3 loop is CASSSLTGAAYGYTF. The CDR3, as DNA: TGTGCCAGCAGTTCCTTAACAGGGGCCGCCTATGGCTACACCTTC.

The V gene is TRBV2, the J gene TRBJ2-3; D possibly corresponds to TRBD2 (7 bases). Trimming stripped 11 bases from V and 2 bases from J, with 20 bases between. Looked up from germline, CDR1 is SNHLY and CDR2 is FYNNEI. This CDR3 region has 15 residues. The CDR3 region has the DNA TGTGCCCAGCGGGGACGGGGGGCCTCCACAGATACGCAGTATTTT. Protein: CAQRGRGASTDTQYF.

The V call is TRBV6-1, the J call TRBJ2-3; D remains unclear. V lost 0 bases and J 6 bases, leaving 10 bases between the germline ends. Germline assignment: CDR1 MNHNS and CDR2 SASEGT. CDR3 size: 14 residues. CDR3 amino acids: CASSEAARPDTQYF. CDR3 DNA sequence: TGTGCCAGCAGTGAAGCGGCCCGTCCCGATACGCAGTATTTT.

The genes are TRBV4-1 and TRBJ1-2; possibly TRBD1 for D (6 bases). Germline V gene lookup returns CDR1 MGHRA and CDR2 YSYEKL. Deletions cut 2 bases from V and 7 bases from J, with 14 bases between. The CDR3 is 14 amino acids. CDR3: CASSQITPGVGYTF. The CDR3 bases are TGCGCCAGCAGCCAAATCACCCCAGGGGTTGGCTACACCTTC.

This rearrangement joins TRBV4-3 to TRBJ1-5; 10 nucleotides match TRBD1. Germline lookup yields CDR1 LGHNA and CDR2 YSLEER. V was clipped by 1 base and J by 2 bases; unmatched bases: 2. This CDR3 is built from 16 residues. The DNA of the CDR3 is TGCGCCAGCAGCCAAGGGACAGGGGGAGGCAATCAGCCCCAGCATTTT. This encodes CASSQGTGGGNQPQHF.

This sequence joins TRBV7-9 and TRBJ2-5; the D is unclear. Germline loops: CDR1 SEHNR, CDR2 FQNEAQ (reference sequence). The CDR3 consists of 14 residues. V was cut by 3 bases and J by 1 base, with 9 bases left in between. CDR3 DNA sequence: TGTGCCAGCAGCTTTGATGGCAGCCAAGAGACCCAGTACTTC. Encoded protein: CASSFDGSQETQYF. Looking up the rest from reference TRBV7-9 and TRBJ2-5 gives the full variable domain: DTGVSQNPRHKITKRGQNVTFRCDPISEHNRLYWYRQTLGQGPEFLTYFQNEAQLEKSRLLSDRFSAERPKGSFSTLEIQRTEQGDSAMYLCASSFDGSQETQYFGPGTRLLVL.

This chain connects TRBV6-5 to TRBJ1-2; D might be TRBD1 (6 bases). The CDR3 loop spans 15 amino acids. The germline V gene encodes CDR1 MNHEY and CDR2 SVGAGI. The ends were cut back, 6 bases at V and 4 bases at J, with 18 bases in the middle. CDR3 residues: CASRETGTGGYGYTF. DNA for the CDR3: TGTGCCAGCAGGGAAACAGGGACCGGTGGCTATGGCTACACCTTC.

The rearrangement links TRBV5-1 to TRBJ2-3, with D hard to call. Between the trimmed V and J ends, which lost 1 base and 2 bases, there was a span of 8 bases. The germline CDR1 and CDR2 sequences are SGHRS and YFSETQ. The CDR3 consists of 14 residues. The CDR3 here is CASSLSQSTDTQYF. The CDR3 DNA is TGCGCCAGCAGCTTGTCCCAATCCACAGATACGCAGTATTTT.

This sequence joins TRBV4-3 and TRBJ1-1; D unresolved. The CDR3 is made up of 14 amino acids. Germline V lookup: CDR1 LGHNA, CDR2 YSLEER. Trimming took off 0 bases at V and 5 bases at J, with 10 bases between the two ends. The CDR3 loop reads CASSQDPGRTEAFF. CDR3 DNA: TGCGCCAGCAGCCAAGATCCCGGGAGAACTGAAGCTTTCTTT.

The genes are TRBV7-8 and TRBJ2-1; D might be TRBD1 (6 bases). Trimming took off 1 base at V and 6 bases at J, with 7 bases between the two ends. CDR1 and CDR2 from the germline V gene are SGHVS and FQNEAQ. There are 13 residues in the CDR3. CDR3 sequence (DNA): TGTGCCAGCAGCTTAGACAGGGTCAATGAGCAGTTCTTC. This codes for CASSLDRVNEQFF.

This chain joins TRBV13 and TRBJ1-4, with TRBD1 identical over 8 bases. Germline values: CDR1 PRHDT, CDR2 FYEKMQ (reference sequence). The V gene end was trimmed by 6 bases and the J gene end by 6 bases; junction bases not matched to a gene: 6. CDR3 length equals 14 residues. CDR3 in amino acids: CASSSRTGHEKLFF. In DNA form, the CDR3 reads TGTGCCAGCAGTTCTCGGACAGGGCATGAAAAACTGTTTTTT. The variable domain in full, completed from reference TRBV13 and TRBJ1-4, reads AAGVIQSPRHLIKEKRETATLKCYPIPRHDTVYWYQQGPGQDPQFLISFYEKMQSDKGSIPDRFSAQQFSDYHSELNMSSLELGDSALYFCASSSRTGHEKLFFGSGTQLSVL.

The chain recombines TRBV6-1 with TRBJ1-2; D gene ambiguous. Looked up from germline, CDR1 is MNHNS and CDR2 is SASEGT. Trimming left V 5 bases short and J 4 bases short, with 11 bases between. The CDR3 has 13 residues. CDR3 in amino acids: CASSTQQSYGYTF. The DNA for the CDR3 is TGTGCCAGCAGTACTCAACAGAGCTATGGCTACACCTTC.

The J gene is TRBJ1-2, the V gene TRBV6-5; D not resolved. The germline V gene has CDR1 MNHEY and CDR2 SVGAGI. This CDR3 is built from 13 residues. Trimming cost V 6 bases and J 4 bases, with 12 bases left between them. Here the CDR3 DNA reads TGTGCCAGCAGCCCTGACACTCCCTATGGCTACACCTTC. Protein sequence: CASSPDTPYGYTF.

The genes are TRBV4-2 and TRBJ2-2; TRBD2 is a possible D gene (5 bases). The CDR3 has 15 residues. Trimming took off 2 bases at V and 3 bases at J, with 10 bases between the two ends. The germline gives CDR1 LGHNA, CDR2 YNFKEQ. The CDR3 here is CASSQSRADTGELFF. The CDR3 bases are TGTGCCAGCAGCCAATCGAGGGCGGACACCGGGGAGCTGTTTTTT.

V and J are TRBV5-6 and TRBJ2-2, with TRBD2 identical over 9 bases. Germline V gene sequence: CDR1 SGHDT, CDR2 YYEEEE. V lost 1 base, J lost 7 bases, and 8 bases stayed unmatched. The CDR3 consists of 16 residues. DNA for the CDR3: TGTGCCAGCAGCTTGCGTGTAGCGGGGGCGGTCGGGGAGCTGTTTTTT. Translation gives CASSLRVAGAVGELFF. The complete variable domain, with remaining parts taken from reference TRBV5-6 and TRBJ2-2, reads DAGVTQSPTHLIKTRGQQVTLRCSPKSGHDTVSWYQQALGQGPQFIFQYYEEEERQRGNFPDRFSGHQFPNYSSELNVNALLLGDSALYLCASSLRVAGAVGELFFGEGSRLTVL.

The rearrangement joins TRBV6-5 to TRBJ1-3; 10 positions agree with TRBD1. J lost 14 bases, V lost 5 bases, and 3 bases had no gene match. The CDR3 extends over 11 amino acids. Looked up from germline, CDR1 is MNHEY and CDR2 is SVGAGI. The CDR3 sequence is CASSGDRGLYF. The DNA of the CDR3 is TGTGCCAGCAGTGGGGACAGGGGACTATATTTT.

The CDR3 sequence: CATSRARGGSEKLFF. The CDR3 region has the DNA TGTGCCACCAGCAGAGCCCGGGGAGGTAGTGAAAAACTGTTTTTT. The V gene is TRBV15, the J gene TRBJ1-4; D call uncertain. Germline V lookup: CDR1 LNHNV, CDR2 YYDKDF (reference sequence). The ends were cut back, 1 base at V and 7 bases at J, with 13 bases in the middle. The length of the CDR3 is 15 residues.